This TCR beta chain is drawn from a study of shared clonotypes between healthy human individuals. The V segment lost 1 base and the J segment 4 bases; nucleotides outside the gene matches: 11. This CDR3 has 19 amino acids. CDR1 is SGHVS, CDR2 FQNEAQ, per germline. Clones were sequenced by immunoSEQ multiplex PCR, and TCRdb holds only the in-frame ones, with some missing. The sample lists fewer than 600,000 clones; around 78% were seen once. The source is a woman in her 40s in good health. Some clones in this sample may be carry-over from other donors' samples. The chain links TRBV7-8 to TRBJ2-3; 13 bases map to TRBD2. Input material: PBMCs. CDR3 loop: CASSLVRLAGGRRADTQYF. The DNA of the CDR3 is TGTGCCAGCAGCTTAGTGAGACTAGCGGGAGGACGACGGGCAGATACGCAGTATTTT.